This TCR beta chain was documented in a study of response to subunit inactivated influenza vaccine. TCRdb re-derived calls from the RT-PCR reads in MiXCR, one entry per CDR3 protein. Of about 500,000 distinct CDR3 sequences in the sample, approximately 15% were seen once. Study-wide points: It was suggested by the authors that few new T cells are recruited by each seasonal influenza vaccination.

Details on this clonotype: What it binds is unknown.

Trimming cost V 0 bases and J 0 bases, with 9 bases left between them. The CDR3 is made up of 16 amino acids. Germline V gives CDR1 LGHNA, CDR2 YSLEER. Sequenced here: CD4+ T cells sorted from PBMCs, sampled less than 30 months after vaccination. The receptor's source is a man aged 45 to 75 who received an inactivated influenza vaccine. The chain recombines TRBV4-3 with TRBJ2-1; D assignment may be TRBD1 or TRBD2 (5 bases each). The CDR3: CASSQDRDGSYNEQFF. As DNA, the CDR3 is TGCGCCAGCAGCCAAGACCGGGACGGCTCCTACAATGAGCAGTTCTTC.